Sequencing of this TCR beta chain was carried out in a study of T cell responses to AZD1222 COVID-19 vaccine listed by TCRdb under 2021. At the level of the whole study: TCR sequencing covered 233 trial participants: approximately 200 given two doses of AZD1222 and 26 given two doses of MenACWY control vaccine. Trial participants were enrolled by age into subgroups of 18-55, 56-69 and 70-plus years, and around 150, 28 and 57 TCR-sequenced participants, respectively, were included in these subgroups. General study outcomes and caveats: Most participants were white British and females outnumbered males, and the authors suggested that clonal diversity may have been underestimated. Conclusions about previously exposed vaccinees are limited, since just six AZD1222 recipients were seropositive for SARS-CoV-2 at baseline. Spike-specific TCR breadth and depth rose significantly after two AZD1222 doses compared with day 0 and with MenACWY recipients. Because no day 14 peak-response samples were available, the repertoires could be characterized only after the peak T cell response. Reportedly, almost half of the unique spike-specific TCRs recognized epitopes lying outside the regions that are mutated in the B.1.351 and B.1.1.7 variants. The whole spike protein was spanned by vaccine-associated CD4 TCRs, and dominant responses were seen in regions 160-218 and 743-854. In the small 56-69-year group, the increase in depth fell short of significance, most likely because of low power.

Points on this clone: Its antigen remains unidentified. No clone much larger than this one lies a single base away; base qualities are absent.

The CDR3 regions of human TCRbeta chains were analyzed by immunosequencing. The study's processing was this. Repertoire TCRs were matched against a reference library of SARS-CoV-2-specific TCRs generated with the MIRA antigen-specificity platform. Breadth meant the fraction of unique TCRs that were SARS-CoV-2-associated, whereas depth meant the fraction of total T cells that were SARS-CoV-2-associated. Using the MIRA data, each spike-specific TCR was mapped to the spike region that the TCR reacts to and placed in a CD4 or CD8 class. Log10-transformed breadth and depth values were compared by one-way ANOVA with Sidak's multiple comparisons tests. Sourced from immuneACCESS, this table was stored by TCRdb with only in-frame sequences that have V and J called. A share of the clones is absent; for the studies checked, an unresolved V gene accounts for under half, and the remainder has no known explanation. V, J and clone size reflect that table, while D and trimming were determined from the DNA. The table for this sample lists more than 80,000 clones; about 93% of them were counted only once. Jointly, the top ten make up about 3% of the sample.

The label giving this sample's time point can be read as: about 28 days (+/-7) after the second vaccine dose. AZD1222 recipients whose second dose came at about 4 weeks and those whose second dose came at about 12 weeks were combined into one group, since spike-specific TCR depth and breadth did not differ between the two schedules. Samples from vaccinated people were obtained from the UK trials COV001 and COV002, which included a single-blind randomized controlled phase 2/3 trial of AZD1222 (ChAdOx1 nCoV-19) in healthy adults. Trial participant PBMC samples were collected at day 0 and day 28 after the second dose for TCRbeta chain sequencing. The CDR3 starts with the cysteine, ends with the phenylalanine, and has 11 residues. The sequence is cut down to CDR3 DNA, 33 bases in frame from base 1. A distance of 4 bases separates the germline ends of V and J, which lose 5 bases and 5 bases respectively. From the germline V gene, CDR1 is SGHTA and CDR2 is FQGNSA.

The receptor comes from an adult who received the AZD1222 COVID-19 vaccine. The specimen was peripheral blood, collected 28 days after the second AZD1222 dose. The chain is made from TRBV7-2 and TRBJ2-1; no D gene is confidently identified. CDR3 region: CASSLHNEQFF. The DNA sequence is TGTGCCAGCAGCCTACACAATGAGCAGTTCTTC.